This section outlines one TCR beta chain sequence together with its context. This entry belongs to a study of blood T cell repertoires in COVID-19. Study at large: Acute-phase and convalescent COVID-19 samples originated in the United States, Italy and Spain.

J gave up 4 bases and V 8 bases, and 12 bases lay outside the gene matches. The CDR3 length is 15 residues. In germline, CDR1 is SNHLY, CDR2 FYNNEI. In the original workflow: Amplification of reference gene primers was used by the study to estimate nucleated cell counts. Only in-frame clones appear in the TCRdb table, and some are missing; sequencing was by immunoSEQ multiplex PCR. That table furnishes V, J and clone size, whereas the DNA furnished D and trimming. The sample yields fewer than 250,000 clones, over 70% seen once. V usage is TRBV2 and J usage is TRBJ2-5; TRBD2 agrees at 8 bases. Sequences were obtained from peripheral blood. The clonotype originates from a man over 45 with active or convalescent COVID-19. The DNA of the CDR3 is TGTGCCAGCTCCCCGGGGGGCGGGGGGAGAGAGACCCAGTACTTC. Protein product: CASSPGGGGRETQYF.